This T cell receptor (beta chain) was recorded in a study of PD-1 blockade in mismatch repair-deficient tumors. J was trimmed by 2 bases and V by 1 base; bases with no gene match: 3. Germline CDR1 and CDR2: SEHNR and FQNEAQ (reference sequence). This CDR3 has 15 residues. The table came from immunoSEQ multiplex PCR; TCRdb's copy has only in-frame clones and leaves some out. This sample carries roughly 130,000 clones, 88% of them seen once, and the ten largest clones take about 10%. This clone occurred once. The receptor was isolated from an adult with mismatch repair-deficient cancer. Sequencing was performed on peripheral blood, taken 72 weeks after starting pembrolizumab. The chain is built from TRBV7-9 and TRBJ2-7, with TRBD1 matching over 9 bases. The CDR3 DNA is TGTGCCAGCAGCTTAGGGGACAGGGTGACCTACGAGCAGTACTTC. Translating it yields CASSLGDRVTYEQYF.